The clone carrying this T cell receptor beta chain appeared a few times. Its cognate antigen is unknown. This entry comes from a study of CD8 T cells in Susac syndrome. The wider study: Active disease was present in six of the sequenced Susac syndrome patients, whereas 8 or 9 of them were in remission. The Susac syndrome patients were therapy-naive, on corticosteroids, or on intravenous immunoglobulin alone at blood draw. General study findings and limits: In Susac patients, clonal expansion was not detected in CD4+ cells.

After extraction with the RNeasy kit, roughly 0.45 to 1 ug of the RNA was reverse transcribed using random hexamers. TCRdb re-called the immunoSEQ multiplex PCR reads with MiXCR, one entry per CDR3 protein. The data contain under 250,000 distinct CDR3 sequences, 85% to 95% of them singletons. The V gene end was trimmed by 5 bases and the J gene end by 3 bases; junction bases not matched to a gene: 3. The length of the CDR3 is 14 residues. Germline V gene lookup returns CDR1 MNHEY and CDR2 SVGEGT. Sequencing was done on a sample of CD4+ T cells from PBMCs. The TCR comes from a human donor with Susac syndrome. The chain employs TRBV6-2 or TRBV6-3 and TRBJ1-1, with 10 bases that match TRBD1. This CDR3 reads CASSRGQGDTEAFF. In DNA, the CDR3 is TGTGCCAGCAGTCGCGGACAGGGGGACACTGAAGCTTTCTTT.